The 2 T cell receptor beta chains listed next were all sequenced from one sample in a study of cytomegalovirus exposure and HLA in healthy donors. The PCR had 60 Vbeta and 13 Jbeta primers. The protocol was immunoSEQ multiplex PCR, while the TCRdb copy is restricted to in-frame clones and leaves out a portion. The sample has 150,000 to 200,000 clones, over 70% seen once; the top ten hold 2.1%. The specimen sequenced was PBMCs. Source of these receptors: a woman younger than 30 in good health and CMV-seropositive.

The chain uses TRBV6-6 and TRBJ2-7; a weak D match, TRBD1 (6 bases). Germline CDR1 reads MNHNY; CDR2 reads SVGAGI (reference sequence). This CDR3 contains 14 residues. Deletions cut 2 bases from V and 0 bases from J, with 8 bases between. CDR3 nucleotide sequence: TGTGCCAGCAGTTACGGGACAAACTCCTACGAGCAGTACGTC. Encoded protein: CASSYGTNSYEQYV.

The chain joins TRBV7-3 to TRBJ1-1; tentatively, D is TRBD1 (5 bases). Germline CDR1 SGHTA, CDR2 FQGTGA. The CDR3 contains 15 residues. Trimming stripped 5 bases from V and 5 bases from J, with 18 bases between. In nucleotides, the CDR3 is TGTGCCAGCAGCCCCCAGTCCGGGGAGGGGACTGAAGCTTTCTTT. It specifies CASSPQSGEGTEAFF.